The entry below gives a single TCR beta chain sequence along with its context. This record belongs to a study of read filtering for tumor transcriptome and immune sequencing. Molecular barcoded adaptors covering alpha/delta and beta/gamma chains were used on approximately 400 ng RNA. A single record per CDR3 protein comes from TCRdb applying MiXCR to the reads. The sample shows around 130,000 distinct CDR3 sequences, over 10% of them seen only once. The TCR sequence derives from a donor at least 40 years old with multiple myeloma. Sequencing was carried out using a population of CD138-negative cells sorted from bone marrow.

The CDR3, as DNA: TGTGCCAGCAGCTTGGCTCCGACAGGGGGCTTGGGCGCGAACACCGGGGAGCTGTTTTTT. It translates to CASSLAPTGGLGANTGELFF. The chain employs TRBV5-5 and TRBJ2-2, with TRBD1 matching 10 bases. This CDR3 is built from 20 residues. Germline V CDR1 and CDR2: SGHKS, YYEKEE (reference sequence). V was clipped by 0 bases and J by 0 bases; unmatched bases: 11.